Sequencing of this T cell receptor (beta chain) was carried out in a study of regulatory T cells in long-lasting Graves disease (dated by TCRdb to 2020 to 2022). With regard to the full study: Patients with newly diagnosed Graves' disease had been on antithyroid drugs for under 3 months. This study used TCR sequencing and RNA sequencing of peripheral blood to compare persistent Graves' disease patients against newly diagnosed Graves' disease patients. The study was conducted in China and was registered as a clinical trial. TCR sequencing covered 13 persistent and approximately 20 newly diagnosed Graves' disease patients, some 35 samples in total.

Between the V and J ends, shortened by 5 bases and 4 bases respectively, the junction contains 22 bases. According to the germline V gene (reference sequence), CDR1 reads DFQATT and CDR2 reads SNEGSKA. Taken from cysteine to phenylalanine, the CDR3 has 16 residues. The sequence is cut down to CDR3 DNA, 48 bases in frame from base 1. The meaning of the sample's time point label: newly diagnosed GD, antithyroid drugs for less than 3 months. For both TCR sequencing and RNA sequencing, RNA was extracted from PBMCs using TRIzol. The diagnosis of Graves' disease was made according to American Thyroid Association guidelines. The patients came from an endocrinology department in Xi'an, China. From each patient, around 8.3 milliliters of peripheral blood was collected into an EDTA anticoagulant tube. Ficoll Paque Plus density gradient separation was used to isolate PBMCs, and no further T cell sorting was performed. An Agilent 2100 Bioanalyzer and agarose gel were used to assess RNA quality, and a NanoDrop 2000 was used to measure RNA concentration.

In regard to this clonotype: No antigen is known for it. Base qualities are not provided; no much larger clone lies one nucleotide away.

The library relied on multiplex PCR. Instrument used: Illumina HiSeq 4000. iRepertoire HTBI primers and Arm-PCR amplification of CDR3 regions were used to construct TCR beta libraries. Before sequencing, the PCR products underwent gel purification. The source study handled its data this way. Across samples, roughly 60 TRBV and 13 to 15 TRBJ segments were identified and used for gene usage analysis of CDR3 amino acid clonotypes. COPE and FqMerger were used to merge filtered high-quality paired reads into contigs. BLAST was used to align contigs to the IMGT TRBV, TRBD and TRBJ reference genes, and CDR3 was defined following IMGT. Highly expanded clones were defined as clonotypes with a frequency above 0.1%. Shannon entropy served as the measure of repertoire diversity, while the Gini coefficient captured V-J evenness. Clonotypes shared by more than one individual were considered public. TCRdb reprocessing: public reads trimmed at Q25 with fastp, clones called with MiXCR, in-frame beta chains kept. Under each unique CDR3 protein, matching rows form one entry showing the most common genes and DNA. The V and J calls here are based on TCRdb, not the publication. Here the sample has around 500,000 distinct CDR3 sequences; about 11% occur a single time. The ten biggest clones cover over 7% of the sample.

The full study reports these points: Compared with newly diagnosed patients, persistent Graves' disease patients had lower TCR Shannon entropy and fewer highly expanded clones, which suggests clonal expansion. Sequencing and analysis were limited to the TCR beta chain. As a limitation, the authors acknowledged that the small sample size may reduce accuracy. Persistent patients shared more public clonotypes among themselves (roughly 2,700) than newly diagnosed patients did (approximately 870). Because the primary lesion, thyroid tissue, could not be accessed, the study looked at peripheral blood alone. TRBV28, TRBJ1-2 and TRBJ2-5 were preferentially used in persistent disease, while TRBV20-1 and TRBJ2-1 were favored in newly diagnosed disease.

These records were also assigned to another study, of T cells in Graves' hyperthyroidism and ophthalmopathy. Reported in the second study: A patient counted as having stable Graves' hyperthyroidism if no progression to ophthalmopathy occurred over 18 months of follow-up. The hyperthyroidism patients were between 18 and 65 years old and newly diagnosed, with a disease duration of less than 2 months. The study excluded patients with uncontrolled infections, other autoimmune diseases, pregnancy or lactation. Diagnoses were established on the basis of clinical symptoms, serum thyroxine and TRAb, thyroid ultrasound, and orbital computed tomography. A first-round RT-PCR of the TCR CDR3 used the HTBI primer set with the Qiagen OneStep RT-PCR kit. Most expanded thyroid clonotypes (frequency above 0.001) were also detected in blood, a finding suggesting that blood repertoires may reflect thyroid immune responses. A 13 V-J signature model separated ophthalmopathy from stable hyperthyroidism, with around 91% sensitivity and roughly 82% specificity in cross-validation and 80%/75% in testing. In validation, the model predicted progression to ophthalmopathy a median of roughly six months before onset, with approximately 68% sensitivity and roughly 77% specificity. To identify TCR V-J signatures that set the groups apart, the researchers used a discovery cohort of 100 or so patients, made up of 43 with Graves' ophthalmopathy and about 59 with stable Graves' hyperthyroidism. Prospective prediction of ophthalmopathy was tested in an independent validation cohort of 18 to 20 hyperthyroidism patients and 15 to 17 patients who later progressed to ophthalmopathy. The approximately 90 discovery patients were randomly split 7:3 into training and test sets. The study also compared thyroid tissue and blood T-cell repertoires from over 5 Graves' hyperthyroidism patients. Following sampling, methimazole starting at 30 mg daily was given to hyperthyroidism patients, and high-dose intravenous methylprednisolone was given to ophthalmopathy patients. Libraries were constructed in a second round of multiplex PCR, after which size selection and purification were performed. Libraries were sequenced paired-end with 100 bp reads on an Illumina HiSeq2000. Raw data were processed with SOAPnuke, discarding reads with adapters, uncalled bases, mean Phred below 15, or no exact constant-primer or identifier match. High-quality paired reads were merged using COPE v1.2.5, and each unique nucleotide sequence was defined as a clonotype. MiTCR v1.1 was used to align the clonotypes against IMGT TRBV, TRBD and TRBJ reference segments. The analysis included only V-J combinations with a frequency above 0.0001, which together covered around 99% of the repertoires. The TCS score was defined as F50 (clonal expansion) divided by E x V (chaos), with BLOSUM62-based TCRdist calculated between CDR3 peptides within each V-J. Welch's t-statistics and random forest reduced around 520 V-J features to roughly 13, which were used in a naive Bayes classifier (R e1071). No statistical method was used to set the sample size in advance, and investigators knew the group allocation. The paper reports TCR Vbeta CDR3 sequencing of roughly 140 peripheral blood samples: around 41 ophthalmopathy, under 80 hyperthyroidism and approximately 17 progressor patients.

The receptor chain draws on TRBV20-1 and TRBJ2-3; confidence is insufficient to name the D gene. The source material was peripheral blood mononuclear cells (PBMCs), sampled at new diagnosis, from a patient treated with antithyroid drugs. This sequence was found in a woman aged 25 to 45 with Graves disease. Donor details come from another sample of the same person, matched by shared clones. DNA sequence: TGCAGTGCTCCACCGCCCTTGGTGCAGCTAGCAGATACGCAGTATTTT. Its translation reads: CSAPPPLVQLADTQYF.